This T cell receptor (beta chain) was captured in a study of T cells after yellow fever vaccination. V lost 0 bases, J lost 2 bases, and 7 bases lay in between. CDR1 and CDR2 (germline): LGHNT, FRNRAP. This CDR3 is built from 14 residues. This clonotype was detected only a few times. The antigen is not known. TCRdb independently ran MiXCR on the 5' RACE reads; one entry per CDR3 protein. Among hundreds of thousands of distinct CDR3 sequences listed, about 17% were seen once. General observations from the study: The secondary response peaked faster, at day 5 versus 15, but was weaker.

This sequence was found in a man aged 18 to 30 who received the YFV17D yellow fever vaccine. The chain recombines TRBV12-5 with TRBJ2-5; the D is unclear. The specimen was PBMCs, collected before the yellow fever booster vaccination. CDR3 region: CASGLVGAQETQYF. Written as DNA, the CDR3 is TGTGCTAGTGGTTTGGTAGGAGCTCAAGAGACCCAGTACTTC. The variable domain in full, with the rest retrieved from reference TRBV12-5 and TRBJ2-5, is DARVTQTPRHKVTEMGQEVTMRCQPILGHNTVFWYRQTMMQGLELLAYFRNRAPLDDSGMPKDRFSAEMPDATLATLKIQPSEPRDSAVYFCASGLVGAQETQYFGPGTRLLVL.